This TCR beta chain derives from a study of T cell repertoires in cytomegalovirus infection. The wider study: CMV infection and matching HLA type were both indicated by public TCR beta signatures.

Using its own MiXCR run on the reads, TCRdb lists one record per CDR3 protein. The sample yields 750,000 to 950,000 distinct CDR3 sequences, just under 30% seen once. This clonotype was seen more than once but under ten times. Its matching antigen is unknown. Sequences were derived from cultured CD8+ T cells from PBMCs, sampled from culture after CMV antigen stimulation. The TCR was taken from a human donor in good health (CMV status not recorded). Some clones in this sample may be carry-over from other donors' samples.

This CDR3 reads CAISGGPSYNSPLHF. The CDR3 nucleotides are TGTGCCATCAGTGGAGGGCCCTCCTATAATTCACCCCTCCACTTT. This chain links TRBV10-3 with TRBJ1-6, with D unresolved. This CDR3 comprises 15 residues. Trimming took 4 bases from V and 0 from J, leaving 7 bases between them. Per the germline V gene, CDR1 is ENHRY and CDR2 is SYGVKD.